The present T cell receptor beta chain was sequenced within a study of T cell repertoires in MIS-A myocarditis. CDR1 SQVTM and CDR2 ANQGSEA come from the germline V gene. The CDR3 runs to 8 residues. Comment on this clone: Compared with germline, one end of the junction differs, possibly owing to a read error.

Produced via immunoSEQ multiplex PCR; TCRdb's table is partial and in-frame only. This table has 15,000 or so clones, 70% to 75% appearing once. V usage is TRBV29-1 and J usage is TRBJ1-1; the D is unclear. This clonotype was sampled from a young man with fulminant myocarditis from multisystem inflammatory syndrome in adults (MIS-A) after COVID-19. The sequencing input was left ventricle heart tissue obtained at autopsy. CDR3 loop: CSVVGGFF. In nucleotides, the CDR3 is TGCAGCGTTGTGGGTGGTTTTTTT. Looking up the rest from reference TRBV29-1 and TRBJ1-1 gives the full variable domain: SAVISQKPSRDICQRGTSLTIQCQVDSQVTMMFWYRQQPGQSLTLIATANQGSEATYESGFVIDKFPISRPNLTFSTLTVSNMSPEDSSIYLCSVVGGFFGQGTRLTVV.